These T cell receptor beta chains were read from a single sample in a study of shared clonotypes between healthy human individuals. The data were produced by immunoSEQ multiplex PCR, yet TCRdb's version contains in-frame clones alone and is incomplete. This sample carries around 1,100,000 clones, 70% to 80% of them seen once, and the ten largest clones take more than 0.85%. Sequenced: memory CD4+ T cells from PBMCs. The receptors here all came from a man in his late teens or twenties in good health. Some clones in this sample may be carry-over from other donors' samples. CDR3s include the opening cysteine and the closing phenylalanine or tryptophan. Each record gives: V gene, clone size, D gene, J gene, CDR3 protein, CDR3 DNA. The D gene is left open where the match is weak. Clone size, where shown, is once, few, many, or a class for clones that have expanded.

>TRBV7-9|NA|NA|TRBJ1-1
CASSLEGRNTEAFF
TGTGCCAGCAGCTTAGAAGGCAGAAACACTGAAGCTTTCTTT
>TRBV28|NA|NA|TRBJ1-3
CASSTGRDTIYF
TGTGCCAGCTCCACCGGCCGGGACACCATATATTTT
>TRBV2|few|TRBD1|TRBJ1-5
CASTATGAQPQHF
TGTGCCAGCACGGCGACAGGGGCTCAGCCCCAGCATTTT
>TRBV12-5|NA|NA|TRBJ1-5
CASALVGNQPQHF
TGTGCTAGTGCTTTGGTCGGCAATCAGCCCCAGCATTTT
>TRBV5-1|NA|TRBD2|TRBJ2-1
CASSSGLAGGNEQFF
TGCGCCAGCAGCTCAGGACTAGCGGGAGGGAATGAGCAGTTCTTC
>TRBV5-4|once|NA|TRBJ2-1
CASSLNERNEQFF
TGTGCCAGCAGCCTGAACGAGAGGAATGAGCAGTTCTTC
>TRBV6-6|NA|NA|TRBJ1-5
CASSPIGSNQPQHF
TGTGCCAGCAGCCCAATCGGTAGCAATCAGCCCCAGCATTTT
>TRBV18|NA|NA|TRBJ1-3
CASSPLTGKTAGNTIYF
TGTGCCAGCTCACCCCTTACAGGGAAAACCGCTGGAAACACCATATATTTT
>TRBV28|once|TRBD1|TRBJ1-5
CASSFAGTGLGEYSNQPQHF
TGTGCCAGCAGCTTCGCCGGGACAGGGCTGGGGGAATATAGCAATCAGCCCCAGCATTTT
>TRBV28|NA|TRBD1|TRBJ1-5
CASSLFGGGGNQPQHF
TGTGCCAGCAGTTTATTTGGAGGGGGCGGCAATCAGCCCCAGCATTTT
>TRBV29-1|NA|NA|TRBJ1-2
CSVEGGRGSPNYGYTF
TGCAGCGTTGAAGGGGGGAGGGGGTCCCCTAACTATGGCTACACCTTC
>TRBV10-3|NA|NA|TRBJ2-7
CASARNTDYEQYF
TGTGCCTCCGCAAGGAACACCGACTACGAGCAGTACTTC
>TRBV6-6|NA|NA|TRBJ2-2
CASTSGRSSTGELFF
TGTGCCAGCACCTCAGGGAGGTCAAGCACCGGGGAGCTGTTTTTT
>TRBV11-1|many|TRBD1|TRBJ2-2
CASSLDGQGSTGELFF
TGTGCCAGCAGCTTAGACGGACAGGGAAGCACCGGGGAGCTGTTTTTT
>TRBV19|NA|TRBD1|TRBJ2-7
CASSIGTAYEQYF
TGTGCCAGTAGTATTGGGACAGCCTACGAGCAGTACTTC
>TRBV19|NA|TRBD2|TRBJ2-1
CASSTLAGAKGEQFF
TGTGCCAGTAGTACGCTAGCGGGAGCTAAGGGTGAGCAGTTCTTC
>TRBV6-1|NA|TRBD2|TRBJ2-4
CASSERLAGGGNIQYF
TGTGCCAGCAGTGAGAGACTAGCGGGAGGGGGAAACATTCAGTACTTC
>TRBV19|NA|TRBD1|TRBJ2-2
CASRGQGITGELFF
TGTGCCAGTAGGGGACAGGGTATCACCGGGGAGCTGTTTTTT
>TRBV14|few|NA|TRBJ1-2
CASSPRAPGSYGYTF
TGTGCCAGCAGCCCCAGGGCCCCTGGGAGCTATGGCTACACCTTC
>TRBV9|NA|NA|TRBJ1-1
CASSWTENTEAFF
TGTGCCAGCAGCTGGACAGAGAACACTGAAGCTTTCTTT
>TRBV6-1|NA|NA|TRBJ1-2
CASRPGRGAYGYTF
TGTGCCAGCAGACCTGGTAGGGGGGCCTATGGCTACACCTTC
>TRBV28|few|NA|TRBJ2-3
CASSLGPGFTDTQYF
TGTGCCAGCAGTCTCGGTCCGGGTTTCACAGATACGCAGTATTTT
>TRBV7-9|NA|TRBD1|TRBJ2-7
CASSGGQGTYEQYF
TGTGCCAGCAGCGGGGGACAGGGAACCTACGAGCAGTACTTC
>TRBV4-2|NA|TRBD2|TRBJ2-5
CASSQTTRSGRVSQYF
TGTGCCAGCAGCCAGACCACACGTAGCGGGAGGGTGTCCCAGTACTTC
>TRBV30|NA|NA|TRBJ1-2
CALGTGNYGYTF
TGTGCCTTGGGTACAGGGAACTATGGCTACACCTTC
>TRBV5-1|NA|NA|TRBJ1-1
CASSLGRQLNTEAFF
TGCGCCAGCAGCTTGGGGAGGCAGCTGAACACTGAAGCTTTCTTT
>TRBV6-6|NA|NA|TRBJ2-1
CASSYSQANEQFF
TGTGCCAGCAGTTACTCTCAGGCCAATGAGCAGTTCTTC
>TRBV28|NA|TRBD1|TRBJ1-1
CASATGGLGAFF
TGTGCCAGCGCCACAGGGGGCCTTGGGGCTTTCTTT
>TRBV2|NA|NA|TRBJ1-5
CASSVQPNQPQHF
TGTGCCAGCAGTGTTCAGCCAAATCAGCCCCAGCATTTT
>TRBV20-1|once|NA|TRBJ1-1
CSAHLGAEAFF
TGCAGTGCCCATCTGGGGGCTGAAGCTTTCTTT
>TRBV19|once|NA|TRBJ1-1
CASSIARNTEAFF
TGTGCCAGTAGTATTGCCAGGAACACTGAAGCTTTCTTT
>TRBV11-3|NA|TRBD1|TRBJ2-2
CASSLSAGTVWGELFF
TGTGCCAGCAGCTTAAGTGCCGGGACAGTGTGGGGGGAGCTGTTTTTT
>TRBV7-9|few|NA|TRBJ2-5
CASSSPERGEETQYF
TGTGCCAGCAGCTCCCCGGAAAGGGGAGAAGAGACCCAGTACTTC
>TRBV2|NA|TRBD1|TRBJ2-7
CASSAGQGPRNEQYF
TGTGCCAGCAGTGCGGGACAGGGGCCGCGGAACGAGCAGTACTTC
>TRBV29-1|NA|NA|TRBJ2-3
CSVGGQTLPSTDTQYF
TGCAGCGTTGGGGGGCAGACCCTTCCTAGCACAGATACGCAGTATTTT
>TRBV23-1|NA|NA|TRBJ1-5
CASSQNSENQPQHF
TGCGCCAGCAGTCAAAATTCAGAGAATCAGCCCCAGCATTTT
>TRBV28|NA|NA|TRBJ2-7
CASTNQGLTYSEQYF
TGTGCCAGTACAAATCAGGGACTTACCTACTCCGAGCAGTACTTC
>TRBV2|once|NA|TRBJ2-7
CASSASTDSLEQYF
TGTGCCAGCAGTGCCTCGACGGACAGCCTCGAGCAGTACTTC
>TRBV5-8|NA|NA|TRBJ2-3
CASSLEKGLWNDINF
TGTGCCAGCAGCTTGGAAAAGGGGTTGTGGAATGACATCAATTTT
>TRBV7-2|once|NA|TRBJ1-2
CASSLASKNYGYTF
TGTGCCAGCAGCTTAGCAAGCAAGAACTATGGCTACACCTTC
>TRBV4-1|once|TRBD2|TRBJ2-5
CASSQVTTSEGTQYF
TGCGCCAGCAGCCAAGTTACGACTAGCGAGGGGACCCAGTACTTC
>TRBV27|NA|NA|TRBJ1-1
CASSLSSQTLGGRLNTEAFF
TGTGCCAGCAGTTTATCTAGCCAAACCTTGGGGGGCAGATTGAACACTGAAGCTTTCTTT
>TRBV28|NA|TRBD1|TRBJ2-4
CASSPRGWDRQLAKNIQYF
TGTGCCAGCAGTCCCCGGGGATGGGACAGACAACTAGCCAAAAACATTCAGTACTTC
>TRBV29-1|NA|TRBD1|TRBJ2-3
CSVEGDRSTDTQYF
TGCAGCGTTGAGGGGGACAGAAGCACAGATACGCAGTATTTT
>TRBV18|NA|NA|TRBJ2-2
CASSPPGTGELFF
TGTGCCAGCTCACCTCCGGGCACCGGGGAGCTGTTTTTT
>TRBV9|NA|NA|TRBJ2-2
CASSLDGRTGELFF
TGTGCCAGCAGCCTCGATGGCCGCACCGGGGAGCTGTTTTTT
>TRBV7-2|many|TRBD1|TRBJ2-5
CASSKQGYEETQYF
TGTGCCAGCAGCAAACAGGGGTATGAGGAGACCCAGTACTTC
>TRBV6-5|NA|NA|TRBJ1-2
CASTIGGTYGYTF
TGTGCCAGCACCATCGGTGGGACCTATGGCTACACCTTC
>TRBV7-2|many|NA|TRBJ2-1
CASSFEGQGYNEQFF
TGTGCCAGCAGCTTCGAGGGGCAGGGGTACAATGAGCAGTTCTTC
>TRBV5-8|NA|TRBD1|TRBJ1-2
CASKKAGGALGYTF
TGTGCCAGCAAGAAAGCAGGGGGCGCCTTAGGCTACACCTTC